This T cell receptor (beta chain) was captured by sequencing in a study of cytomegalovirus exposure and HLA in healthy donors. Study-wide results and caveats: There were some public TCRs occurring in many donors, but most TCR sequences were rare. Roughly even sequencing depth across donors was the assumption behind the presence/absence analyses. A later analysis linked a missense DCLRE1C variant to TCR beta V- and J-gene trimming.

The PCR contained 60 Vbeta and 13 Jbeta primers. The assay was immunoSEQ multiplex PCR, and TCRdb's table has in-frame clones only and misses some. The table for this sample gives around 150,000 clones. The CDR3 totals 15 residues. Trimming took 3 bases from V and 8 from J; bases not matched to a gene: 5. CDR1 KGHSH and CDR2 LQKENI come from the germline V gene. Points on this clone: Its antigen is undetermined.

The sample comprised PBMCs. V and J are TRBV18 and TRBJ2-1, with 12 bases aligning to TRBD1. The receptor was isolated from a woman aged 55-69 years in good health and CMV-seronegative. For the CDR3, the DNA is TGTGCCAGCTCACCGGGACAGGGGGCTTTCGATGAGCAGTTCTTC. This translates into CASSPGQGAFDEQFF. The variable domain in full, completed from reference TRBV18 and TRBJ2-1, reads NAGVMQNPRHLVRRRGQEARLRCSPMKGHSHVYWYRQLPEEGLKFMVYLQKENIIDESGMPKERFSAEFPKEGPSILRIQQVVRGDSAAYFCASSPGQGAFDEQFFGPGTRLTVL.